This entry lists 14 T cell receptor beta chains sequenced from one sample in a study of neoadjuvant anti-PD-1 for oral cavity cancer. The assay was immunoSEQ multiplex PCR, and TCRdb's table has in-frame clones only and misses some. The sample has around 13,000 clones, about 62% seen once. The input for sequencing was PBMCs, taken before nivolumab (anti-PD-1) treatment. All receptors derive from a person between 35 and 79 years old with oral cavity squamous cell carcinoma.

This clone came up a few times. This chain uses TRBV7-2 with TRBJ2-1, with D possibly being TRBD2 (5 bases). V was shortened by 4 bases and J by 2 bases, with 15 bases between the two germline ends. The germline gives CDR1 SGHTA, CDR2 FQGNSA. CDR3 size: 16 residues. CDR3 sequence reads: CASSSRKSGTYNEQFF. CDR3 coding DNA: TGTGCCAGCAGCTCCCGGAAGTCGGGGACCTACAATGAGCAGTTCTTC. Full variable domain (missing parts from reference TRBV7-2 and TRBJ2-1): GAGVSQSPSNKVTEKGKDVELRCDPISGHTALYWYRQSLGQGLEFLIYFQGNSAPDKSGLPSDRFSAERTGGSVSTLTIQRTQQEDSAVYLCASSSRKSGTYNEQFFGPGTRLTVL.

The CDR3 region has the DNA TGTGCCAGTCAGGGTAGCGGGGGGTTTGGTGAGCAGTACTTC. It yields the protein CASQGSGGFGEQYF. The genes are TRBV2 and TRBJ2-7; 10 bases fit TRBD2. Trimming cost V 9 bases and J 7 bases; bases outside gene matches: 12. Germline lookup yields CDR1 SNHLY and CDR2 FYNNEI. CDR3 length: 14 amino acids.

This clone was counted a single time. This chain joins TRBV27 and TRBJ2-7, with D possibly being TRBD1 or TRBD2 (5 bases each). From germline, CDR1 is MNHEY and CDR2 SMNVEV (reference sequence). CDR3 length: 14 amino acids. Trimming left V 4 bases short and J 5 bases short, with 15 bases between. CDR3 coding DNA: TGTGCCAGCAGTTCCTCGGGACCCGAGAACGAGCAGTACTTC. Amino acids: CASSSSGPENEQYF.

This clone occurred once. The rearrangement links TRBV5-1 to TRBJ2-2; unclear D gene. Trimming shortened V by 2 bases and J by 3 bases, and 2 bases separated the two germline ends. CDR1 SGHRS and CDR2 YFSETQ come from the germline V gene. This CDR3 has 12 amino acids. Here the CDR3 reads CASSFYTGELFF. The CDR3 nucleotides are TGCGCCAGCAGCTTTTACACCGGGGAGCTGTTTTTT.

This rearrangement joins TRBV6-6 to TRBJ2-1; TRBD1 is a possible D gene (6 bases). This CDR3 contains 14 residues. The V gene lost 11 bases and the J gene lost 0 bases, with 14 bases spanning the gap. CDR1 and CDR2 (germline): MNHNY, SVGAGI (reference sequence). As DNA, the CDR3 is TGTGCCGCAAGAACGGACAGCTCCTACAATGAGCAGTTCTTC. Amino acid sequence: CAARTDSSYNEQFF.

The rearrangement joins TRBV11-2 to TRBJ1-5, with 9 bases fitting TRBD1. After removal of 4 bases from V and 3 bases from J, the junction contained 4 bases not matched to a gene. CDR3 length: 15 residues. CDR1 is SGHAT, CDR2 FQNNGV, per germline. CDR3 region: CASSYGTGYNQPQHF. The CDR3 bases are TGTGCCAGCAGCTACGGGACAGGGTACAATCAGCCCCAGCATTTT.

V usage is TRBV7-6 and J usage is TRBJ2-1; D not certain. The CDR3 is 17 amino acids. Deletions cut 5 bases from V and 0 bases from J, with 17 bases between. Germline values: CDR1 SGHVS, CDR2 FNYEAQ. The CDR3 loop is CASSPPRQGFSYNEQFF. The CDR3 bases are TGTGCCAGCAGCCCCCCTCGACAAGGTTTCTCCTACAATGAGCAGTTCTTC.

The V call is TRBV7-6, the J call TRBJ1-3; D call uncertain. V was trimmed by 0 bases and J by 0 bases, leaving 12 bases between them. CDR3 length: 17 residues. Germline CDR1 is SGHVS and CDR2 is FNYEAQ. DNA of the CDR3: TGTGCCAGCAGCTTAGCGCCCGTGCCCGACTCTGGAAACACCATATATTTT. The encoded protein is CASSLAPVPDSGNTIYF.

The rearrangement joins TRBV18 to TRBJ2-7, with D unclear. The germline CDR1 and CDR2 sequences are KGHSH and LQKENI. The length of the CDR3 is 13 residues. The V end was cut by 2 bases, the J end by 2 bases, with 7 bases between. In nucleotides, the CDR3 is TGTGCCAGCTCACCAGACTGGACCTACGAGCAGTACTTC. Protein product: CASSPDWTYEQYF.

V usage is TRBV14 and J usage is TRBJ1-1; D gene unclear. This CDR3 contains 13 residues. V shed 4 bases and J shed 0 bases, with 6 bases lying between them. CDR1 is SGHDN, CDR2 FVKESK, per germline. As DNA, the CDR3 is TGTGCCAGCAGCCGTTACATGAACACTGAAGCTTTCTTT. Translation gives CASSRYMNTEAFF. The variable domain in full, with the rest retrieved from reference TRBV14 and TRBJ1-1, is EAGVTQFPSHSVIEKGQTVTLRCDPISGHDNLYWYRRVMGKEIKFLLHFVKESKQDESGMPNNRFLAERTGGTYSTLKVQPAELEDSGVYFCASSRYMNTEAFFGQGTRLTVV.

The chain employs TRBV5-4 and TRBJ1-1, with TRBD1 matching 9 bases. This CDR3 has 13 residues. The V and J ends lost 4 bases and 3 bases, in that order; junction bases with no gene match: 1. Germline V gives CDR1 SGHNT, CDR2 YYREEE (reference sequence). This CDR3 reads CASSDRGDTEAFF. For the CDR3, the DNA is TGTGCCAGCAGCGACAGGGGGGACACTGAAGCTTTCTTT.

V usage is TRBV19 and J usage is TRBJ1-4; D is uncertain. V shed 5 bases and J shed 3 bases, with 13 bases lying between them. CDR1 LNHDA and CDR2 SQIVND come from the germline V gene (reference sequence). The length of the CDR3 is 15 residues. The CDR3 loop is CASSDPRASNEKLFF. As DNA, the CDR3 is TGTGCCAGTAGTGACCCCCGGGCCTCTAATGAAAAACTGTTTTTT.

V gene TRBV6-1 combines with J gene TRBJ1-1, with D perhaps TRBD1 (6 bases). The CDR3 has 12 residues. With 8 bases removed from V and 5 bases from J, the gap between germline ends came to 12 bases. CDR1 is MNHNS, CDR2 SASEGT, per germline. CDR3 in DNA: TGTGCCAGCGGTAGGGGGAGGACTGAAGCTTTCTTT. Its protein is CASGRGRTEAFF.

This rearrangement joins TRBV6-6 to TRBJ1-5; maybe TRBD1 (5 bases). CDR1 is MNHNY and CDR2 is SVGAGI in the germline V gene (reference sequence). Trimming pared 4 bases from V and 5 bases from J, leaving 12 bases between. The CDR3 is made up of 14 amino acids. The CDR3 nucleotides read TGTGCCAGCAGTTTAGCCTGGGGGGATCAGCCCCAGCATTTT. Encoded protein: CASSLAWGDQPQHF.